Shown below are 21 T cell receptor beta chains from a single sample sequenced in a study of T cells after yellow fever vaccination. TCRdb reanalysed the 5' RACE reads using MiXCR and keeps one entry per CDR3 protein. The repertoire includes approximately 550,000 distinct CDR3 sequences, 15% to 20% of them detected once, and 14% sits in the top ten. This specimen consisted of PBMCs, obtained 15 days after the yellow fever booster vaccination. All receptors derive from a man aged 25 to 45 who received the YFV17D yellow fever vaccine.

In this sample, this clonotype turned up a few times. The genes are TRBV4-3 and TRBJ1-6, with D possibly matching TRBD1 (6 bases). The CDR3 loop spans 18 amino acids. Trimming removed 0 bases from V and 7 bases from J, with 19 bases in between. Germline-derived CDR1 and CDR2 are LGHNA and YSLEER. The CDR3 sequence is CASSQEDRRFQINSPLHF. In nucleotides, the CDR3 is TGCGCCAGCAGCCAAGAAGACAGGCGCTTTCAAATAAATTCACCCCTCCACTTT.

This clonotype has only a few counts. The V gene is TRBV5-4, the J gene TRBJ2-1; D is possibly TRBD2 (5 bases). Germline V lookup: CDR1 SGHNT, CDR2 YYREEE (reference sequence). CDR3 size: 16 residues. V lost 2 bases, J lost 7 bases, and 19 bases lay in between. In DNA form, the CDR3 reads TGTGCCAGCAGCTTTGGTCCTAGCAATACCCCTAATGAGCAGTTCTTC. Its translation is CASSFGPSNTPNEQFF.

The chain has TRBV6-2 or TRBV6-3 and TRBJ2-2; D may be TRBD2 (5 bases). The CDR3 runs 15 residues. CDR1 is MNHEY, CDR2 SVGEGT, per germline. Trimming cost V 3 bases and J 1 base, with 9 bases left between them. CDR3 sequence: CASSYRSGNTGELFF. The CDR3 DNA is TGTGCCAGCAGTTATAGGAGCGGGAACACCGGGGAGCTGTTTTTT.

This clonotype was seen at least ten times. V gene TRBV2 combines with J gene TRBJ2-5; D gene unclear. The CDR3 contains 11 residues. CDR1 SNHLY and CDR2 FYNNEI come from the germline V gene. V lost 2 bases, J lost 4 bases, and 2 bases lay in between. This chain's CDR3 is CASSELETQYF. As DNA, the CDR3 is TGTGCCAGCAGTGAATTAGAGACCCAGTACTTC.

This clonotype has a handful of counts. The J gene is TRBJ2-2, the V gene TRBV11-2, with a tentative D call TRBD2 (6 bases). Germline lookup yields CDR1 SGHAT and CDR2 FQNNGV. V gave up 3 bases and J gave up 8 bases, with 16 bases separating them. This CDR3 is built from 15 residues. CDR3 loop: CASSLGLAAGGELFF. The CDR3 coding sequence is TGTGCCAGCAGCTTGGGTTTAGCGGCCGGGGGGGAGCTGTTTTTT.

This clonotype appeared a single time. The junction departs from germline at one end; a sequencing error may be responsible. V and J are TRBV7-3 and TRBJ2-5, with a weak D call TRBD2 (6 bases). In germline, CDR1 is SGHTA, CDR2 FQGTGA. This CDR3 spans 13 amino acids. The CDR3 spells CTSSYDGSGTQYF. CDR3 DNA: TGTACCAGCAGCTACGACGGGAGCGGGACCCAGTACTTC.

The rearrangement uses TRBV18 and TRBJ1-4; D is undetermined. Trimming pared 3 bases from V and 8 bases from J, leaving 13 bases between. Germline V gene sequence: CDR1 KGHSH, CDR2 LQKENI. The CDR3 is made up of 14 amino acids. This chain's CDR3 is CASSPGRAEEKLFF. The CDR3 DNA sequence: TGTGCCAGCTCACCCGGCCGGGCCGAGGAAAAACTGTTTTTT.

This clonotype was detected only a few times. This chain uses TRBV29-1 with TRBJ2-5, with TRBD1 matching over 7 bases. The CDR3 extends over 12 amino acids. CDR1 SQVTM and CDR2 ANQGSEA come from the germline V gene. V lost 5 bases and J lost 5; bases outside the gene matches: 5. The CDR3: CSVTTGMETQYF. The DNA for the CDR3 is TGCAGCGTTACGACAGGGATGGAGACCCAGTACTTC.

The chain links TRBV10-1 to TRBJ2-1; maybe TRBD1 (6 bases). The CDR3 is 12 amino acids. V was trimmed by 3 bases and J by 9 bases, leaving 9 bases between them. The germline CDR1 and CDR2 sequences are WNHNN and SYGVQD (reference sequence). The CDR3 nucleotides read TGCGCCAGCAGTGATGGACAGTTTGAGCAGTTCTTC. Its protein product is CASSDGQFEQFF.

The chain recombines TRBV12-3 or TRBV12-4 with TRBJ2-1; 9 bases fit TRBD2. V lost 2 bases, J lost 5 bases, and 4 bases stayed unmatched. This CDR3 comprises 15 residues. DNA of the CDR3: TGTGCCAGCAGTTTAATTGGACTAGCGCACAATGAGCAGTTCTTC. This gives the protein CASSLIGLAHNEQFF.

The chain carries TRBV20-1 and TRBJ2-7; tentative D call: TRBD1 (7 bases). V lost 3 bases to trimming and J lost 6 bases, with 21 bases between them. The germline V gene has CDR1 DFQATT and CDR2 SNEGSKA (reference sequence). The CDR3 spans 15 residues. CDR3 DNA: TGCAGTGCTAGTGGGGGACAGACAGGGAGGATCGAGCAGTACTTC. Amino acids: CSASGGQTGRIEQYF.

The CDR3 sequence is CASSDSGTSAGELFF. In DNA form, the CDR3 reads TGTGCCAGCAGCGACTCCGGGACTAGCGCCGGGGAGCTGTTTTTT. V gene TRBV5-5 combines with J gene TRBJ2-2; the match to TRBD2 covers 10 bases. Germline V lookup: CDR1 SGHKS, CDR2 YYEKEE (reference sequence). This CDR3 comprises 15 residues. The V gene end was trimmed by 4 bases and the J gene end by 6 bases; junction bases not matched to a gene: 6. Full variable domain (missing parts from reference TRBV5-5 and TRBJ2-2): DAGVTQSPTHLIKTRGQQVTLRCSPISGHKSVSWYQQVLGQGPQFIFQYYEKEERGRGNFPDRFSARQFPNYSSELNVNALLLGDSALYLCASSDSGTSAGELFFGEGSRLTVL.

This clonotype occurred a few times. The J gene is TRBJ2-7, the V gene TRBV7-2, with 7 nucleotides matching TRBD2. The germline CDR1 and CDR2 sequences are SGHTA and FQGNSA. Germline trimming cut 1 base from V and 2 bases from J; bases unmatched to any gene: 5. The CDR3 spans 15 residues. The CDR3 is CASSLERGTPYEQYF. The CDR3 bases are TGTGCCAGCAGCTTAGAGCGGGGAACCCCCTACGAGCAGTACTTC.

CDR3 in amino acids: CASSYYGTTYNEQFF. As DNA, the CDR3 is TGTGCCAGCAGTTATTACGGGACTACTTACAATGAGCAGTTCTTC. The rearrangement joins TRBV6-5 to TRBJ2-1; 7 positions match TRBD2. The CDR3 contains 15 residues. The germline gives CDR1 MNHEY, CDR2 SVGAGI. The V gene end was trimmed by 3 bases and the J gene end by 4 bases; junction bases not matched to a gene: 6.

This chain links TRBV29-1 with TRBJ2-1; D is undetermined. This CDR3 is built from 18 residues. Germline V CDR1 and CDR2: SQVTM, ANQGSEA. V was clipped by 3 bases and J by 0 bases, with 21 bases between them. This CDR3 reads CSVDPAPQYTRSYNEQFF. The DNA for the CDR3 is TGCAGCGTTGACCCGGCTCCCCAATACACTCGCTCCTACAATGAGCAGTTCTTC.

This clonotype was counted a few times. This rearrangement joins TRBV6-1 to TRBJ2-3, with D unresolved. The CDR3 is 13 residues long. Trimming left V 7 bases short and J 2 bases short, with 10 bases between. Germline lookup yields CDR1 MNHNS and CDR2 SASEGT. CDR3 bases: TGTGCCAGCACCAATCTCAACACAGATACGCAGTATTTT. Translating it yields CASTNLNTDTQYF.

The CDR3 region has the DNA TGCGCCAGCAGCCAATCCGGGGCTAGCGGCTCCACAGATACGCAGTATTTT. Translating gives CASSQSGASGSTDTQYF. The rearrangement links TRBV4-3 to TRBJ2-3, with TRBD2 identical over 7 bases. This CDR3 comprises 17 residues. V dropped 2 bases and J dropped 2; count of bases not matched to a gene: 10. Germline CDR1 is LGHNA and CDR2 is YSLEER.

This chain links TRBV10-2 with TRBJ2-7; D gene uncertain. Between the trimmed V and J ends, which lost 4 bases and 2 bases, there was a span of 6 bases. This CDR3 comprises 12 residues. The germline gives CDR1 WSHSY, CDR2 SAAADI. Here the CDR3 DNA reads TGCGCCAGCAGTGTAACTACCTACGAGCAGTACTTC. Translation gives CASSVTTYEQYF.

This clonotype was observed a handful of times. The chain recombines TRBV6-5 with TRBJ2-5; D ambiguous. The germline V gene has CDR1 MNHEY and CDR2 SVGAGI. The CDR3 sequence is 15 residues long. V dropped 2 bases and J dropped 4 bases, with 14 bases sitting between them. The CDR3 DNA reads as TGTGCCAGCAGTTACGATAGGCAGCCGGGAGAGACCCAGTACTTC. Encoded protein: CASSYDRQPGETQYF.

This clonotype has a count of ten or more. V and J are TRBV29-1 and TRBJ2-5; unclear D gene. The CDR3 totals 12 residues. The germline V and J ends were trimmed by 4 bases and 5 bases, with 11 bases remaining between them. CDR1 is SQVTM, CDR2 ANQGSEA, per germline. For the CDR3, the DNA is TGCAGCGTTGCTGCTGGCATCGAGACCCAGTACTTC. Its translation is CSVAAGIETQYF.

V usage is TRBV7-2 and J usage is TRBJ2-7; tentatively, D is TRBD2 (6 bases). The germline CDR1 and CDR2 sequences are SGHTA and FQGNSA. The V gene lost 1 base and the J gene lost 4 bases, with 14 bases spanning the gap. The length of the CDR3 is 15 residues. The CDR3 loop is CASSLGGGIVYEQYF. CDR3 sequence (DNA): TGTGCCAGCAGCTTAGGAGGCGGGATAGTTTACGAGCAGTACTTC.